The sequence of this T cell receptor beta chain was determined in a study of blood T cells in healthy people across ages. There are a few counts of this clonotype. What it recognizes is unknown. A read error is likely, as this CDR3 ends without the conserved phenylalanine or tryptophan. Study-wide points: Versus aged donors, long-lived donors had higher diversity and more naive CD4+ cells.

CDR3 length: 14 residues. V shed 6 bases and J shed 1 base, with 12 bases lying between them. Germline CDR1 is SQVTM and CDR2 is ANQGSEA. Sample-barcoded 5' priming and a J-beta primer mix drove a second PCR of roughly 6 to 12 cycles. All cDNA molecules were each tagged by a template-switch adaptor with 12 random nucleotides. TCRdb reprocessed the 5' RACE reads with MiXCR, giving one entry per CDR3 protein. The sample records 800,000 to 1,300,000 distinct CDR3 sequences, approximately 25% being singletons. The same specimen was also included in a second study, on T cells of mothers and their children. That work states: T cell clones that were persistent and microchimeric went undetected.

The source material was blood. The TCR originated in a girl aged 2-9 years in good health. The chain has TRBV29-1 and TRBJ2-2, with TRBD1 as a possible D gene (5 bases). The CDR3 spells CSVKTAKNTGELFL. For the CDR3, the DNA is TGCAGCGTGAAGACAGCCAAGAACACCGGGGAGCTGTTTCTT.